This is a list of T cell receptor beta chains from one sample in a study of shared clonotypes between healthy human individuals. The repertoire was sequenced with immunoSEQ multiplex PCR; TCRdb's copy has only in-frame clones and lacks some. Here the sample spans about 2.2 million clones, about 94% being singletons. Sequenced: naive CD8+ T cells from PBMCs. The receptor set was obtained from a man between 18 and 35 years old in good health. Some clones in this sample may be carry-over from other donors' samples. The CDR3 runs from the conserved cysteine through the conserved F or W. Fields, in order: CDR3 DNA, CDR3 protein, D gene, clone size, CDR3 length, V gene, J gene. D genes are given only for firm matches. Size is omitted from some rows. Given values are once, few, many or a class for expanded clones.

TGTGCCATCACCCTTTGCGCATACTGCGGGAGGGGGGATACGCAGTATTTT	CAITLCAYCGRGDTQYF	TRBD2	-	17	TRBV10-3	TRBJ2-3
TGTGCCAGCAGCGAGGTGACTCACGATGAGCAGTTCTTC	CASSEVTHDEQFF	-	-	13	TRBV11-3	TRBJ2-1
TGTGCCAGCAGTTCAAAGGGGCGCTGGCCCTACAATGAGCAGTTCTTC	CASSSKGRWPYNEQFF	-	once	16	TRBV6-6	TRBJ2-1
TGTGCCAGCCACGAGCGGGAGGTGGCCGGGGAGCTGTTTTTT	CASHEREVAGELFF	TRBD2	-	14	TRBV11-2	TRBJ2-2
TGTGCCAGCAGTGCAAGAGGAGGGGGGTACGAGCAGTACTTC	CASSARGGGYEQYF	-	-	14	TRBV6-1	TRBJ2-7
TGTGCTAGTGGTTTGGTCCATTCAGGGAGCACAGATACGCAGTATTTT	CASGLVHSGSTDTQYF	-	-	16	TRBV12-5	TRBJ2-3
TGTGCCAGCAGCTACGGACTAGCGGGAGTTACAGATACGCAGTATTTT	CASSYGLAGVTDTQYF	TRBD2	-	16	TRBV5-4	TRBJ2-3
TGTGCCAGTGGGGGGTCAGGTAACACCGGGGAGCTGTTTTTT	CASGGSGNTGELFF	-	-	14	TRBV19	TRBJ2-2
TGTGCCAGCAGTTTTGGTCCCTCCTACGAGCAGTACTTC	CASSFGPSYEQYF	-	-	13	TRBV28	TRBJ2-7
TGTGCCAGCAGCCTCGGGGGGGGTGGTCAGCCCCAGCATTTT	CASSLGGGGQPQHF	-	-	14	TRBV27	TRBJ1-5
TGCGCCAGCAGCCAACCGGGACAGGGGAGGCATGAGCAGTTCTTC	CASSQPGQGRHEQFF	TRBD1	-	15	TRBV5-1	TRBJ2-1
TGCAGCGTTGCCGGTATCCTTACCACAGGGTTCCAATCTGGGGCCAACGTCCTGACTTTC	CSVAGILTTGFQSGANVLTF	-	-	20	TRBV29-1	TRBJ2-6
TGTGCCAGCAGTTTACGCGAAATGGGACTAGCGGGGGAGAACACCGGGGAGCTGTTTTTT	CASSLREMGLAGENTGELFF	TRBD2	-	20	TRBV27	TRBJ2-2
TGTGCCAGCAGTAAACATGGGTTAGGACTAGCGGGAGACTTCTTCTCGAGAGATACGCAGTATTTT	CASSKHGLGLAGDFFSRDTQYF	TRBD2	-	22	TRBV2	TRBJ2-3
TGTGCCAGCAGCTTGGCCCAGGGGGGAGGCTCTGGAAACACCATATATTTT	CASSLAQGGGSGNTIYF	TRBD1	-	17	TRBV5-5	TRBJ1-3